The 21 T cell receptor beta chains reported below all come from one sample, sequenced in a study of T cell responses to AZD1222 COVID-19 vaccine. Profiled with immunoSEQ multiplex PCR; TCRdb holds only in-frame clones, not every one. The sample records around 260,000 clones, roughly 93% being singletons. Sequences were derived from peripheral blood, sampled on day 0 of AZD1222 vaccination. Receptors originate from an adult in good health.

The V gene is TRBV9, the J gene TRBJ1-1, with TRBD1 as a possible D gene (6 bases). Per the germline V gene, CDR1 is SGDLS and CDR2 is YYNGEE. The length of the CDR3 is 14 residues. Trimming left V 4 bases short and J 7 bases short, with 17 bases between. The CDR3 DNA is TGTGCCAGCAGCTCGGGACAACTGGACCGTGAAGCTTTCTTT. Translation gives CASSSGQLDREAFF.

The chain uses TRBV21-1 and TRBJ2-1; TRBD1 was called by the table and not checked on the DNA. TRBV21-1 is a pseudogene segment. The CDR3 is 18 residues long. CDR3 sequence reads: CASSKGVKYRDRDHEQFF. The CDR3 DNA reads as TGTGCCAGCAGCAAAGGTGTAAAATACCGGGACAGGGACCATGAGCAGTTCTTC.

This chain uses TRBV7-2 with TRBJ2-3; TRBD2 matches 9 bases. V was clipped by 4 bases and J by 0 bases; unmatched bases: 2. This CDR3 spans 15 amino acids. Germline V gene sequence: CDR1 SGHTA, CDR2 FQGNSA. CDR3 residues: CASSWSGGSTDTQYF. In DNA, the CDR3 is TGTGCCAGCAGCTGGAGCGGGGGGAGCACAGATACGCAGTATTTT.

This chain uses TRBV5-1 with TRBJ1-1; tentatively, D is TRBD1 (6 bases). With 0 bases removed from V and 4 bases from J, the gap between germline ends came to 10 bases. The CDR3 length is 14 residues. CDR1 is SGHRS, CDR2 YFSETQ, per germline. CDR3 sequence: CASSLVAGATEAFF. CDR3 sequence (DNA): TGCGCCAGCAGCTTGGTCGCAGGGGCCACTGAAGCTTTCTTT.

This chain connects TRBV12-3 or TRBV12-4 to TRBJ1-4, with D possibly matching TRBD1 (5 bases). The CDR3 consists of 11 residues. V lost 4 bases, J lost 10 bases, and 7 bases lay in between. The chain's CDR3 is CASSSGRKLFF. The CDR3 nucleotides read TGTGCCAGCAGTTCAGGGCGAAAACTGTTTTTT.

The chain carries TRBV5-1 and TRBJ2-7; no firm D call. This CDR3 contains 13 residues. V was clipped by 4 bases and J by 0 bases, with 8 bases between them. Germline V CDR1 and CDR2: SGHRS, YFSETQ. The CDR3: CASSLGSSYEQYF. The CDR3 DNA follows: TGCGCCAGCAGCCTCGGCAGCTCCTACGAGCAGTACTTC.

The rearrangement links TRBV30 to TRBJ1-2, with D possibly matching TRBD1 (6 bases). Germline V CDR1 and CDR2: GTSNPN, SVGIG (reference sequence). Trimming took 7 bases from V and 8 from J, leaving 17 bases between them. The CDR3 covers 12 residues. The CDR3, as DNA: TGTGCCTCATATCAGGGGAGTTTGGGCTACACCTTC. Translated, it gives CASYQGSLGYTF.

The chain joins TRBV18 to TRBJ2-7, with D possibly TRBD1 on 6 matching bases. This CDR3 is 14 amino acids long. Germline values: CDR1 KGHSH, CDR2 LQKENI. V was trimmed by 2 bases and J by 2 bases, leaving 10 bases between them. The CDR3 reads CASSPAGVPYEQYF. The DNA for the CDR3 is TGTGCCAGCTCACCAGCAGGGGTTCCCTACGAGCAGTACTTC.

The V and J genes are TRBV28 and TRBJ1-4; possibly TRBD1 for D (6 bases). Germline CDR1 reads MDHEN; CDR2 reads SYDVKM. The CDR3 runs 15 residues. V lost 5 bases and J 3 bases, leaving 13 bases between the germline ends. CDR3 loop: CASSPTGLANEKLFF. CDR3 DNA sequence: TGTGCCAGCAGTCCCACAGGGTTGGCTAATGAAAAACTGTTTTTT.

This rearrangement joins TRBV3-1 (or the pseudogene TRBV3-2) to TRBJ2-2; 13 nucleotides match TRBD2. Trimming cost V 4 bases and J 6 bases; bases outside gene matches: 5. This CDR3 is 16 amino acids long. Per germline, CDR1 LGHDT and CDR2 YNNKEL (reference sequence). CDR3 sequence: CASSLGLAGVSGELFF. The DNA for the CDR3 is TGTGCCAGCAGCCTCGGACTAGCGGGGGTATCCGGGGAGCTGTTTTTT.

The V call is TRBV4-1, the J call TRBJ1-4; D gene uncertain. The V end was cut by 0 bases, the J end by 0 bases, with 8 bases between. Germline CDR1 and CDR2: MGHRA and YSYEKL. CDR3 size: 16 residues. As DNA, the CDR3 is TGCGCCAGCAGCCAAGATTTACCTACAACTAATGAAAAACTGTTTTTT. Encoded protein: CASSQDLPTTNEKLFF.

This clone was recorded a few times. Within the sample, other DNA sequences also encode this same CDR3. The chain recombines TRBV5-1 with TRBJ2-5, with 11 bases aligning to TRBD1. CDR3 size: 14 residues. Germline V lookup: CDR1 SGHRS, CDR2 YFSETQ. J gave up 4 bases and V 4 bases, and 3 bases lay outside the gene matches. CDR3 sequence reads: CASSPGTGGETQYF. Here the CDR3 DNA reads TGCGCCAGCAGCCCGGGGACAGGGGGAGAGACCCAGTACTTC.

This sequence joins TRBV5-1 and TRBJ1-1; D not certain. The CDR3 covers 16 residues. CDR1 SGHRS and CDR2 YFSETQ come from the germline V gene. Trimming removed 4 bases at V and 0 bases at J, with 16 bases between. The CDR3 DNA sequence: TGCGCCAGCAGCCCCCTGGGTAGGGAACTGAACACTGAAGCTTTCTTT. Translating gives CASSPLGRELNTEAFF.

The rearrangement joins TRBV28 to TRBJ2-1, with D perhaps TRBD2 (6 bases). There are 13 residues in the CDR3. Germline V gives CDR1 MDHEN, CDR2 SYDVKM. Trimming took 2 bases from V and 6 from J, leaving 8 bases between them. CDR3 bases: TGTGCCAGCAGTTTAGGAGGGACCAATGAGCAGTTCTTC. Its translation is CASSLGGTNEQFF.

The rearrangement joins TRBV27 to TRBJ2-1; TRBD1 agrees at 9 bases. Germline CDR1 reads MNHEY; CDR2 reads SMNVEV (reference sequence). CDR3 size: 14 residues. V lost 5 bases and J lost 2; bases outside the gene matches: 1. The chain's CDR3 is CASSRTGAYNEQFF. The CDR3 nucleotides are TGTGCCAGCAGTAGGACAGGGGCCTACAATGAGCAGTTCTTC.

This clone appeared once. This CDR3 reads CASSLDRGNEQYF. CDR3 nucleotides: TGTGCCAGCAGCTTAGATCGGGGAAACGAGCAGTACTTC. The chain carries TRBV7-2 and TRBJ2-7, with D possibly TRBD2 on 5 matching bases. Trimming removed 1 base at V and 5 bases at J, with 9 bases between. CDR3 length: 13 residues. From germline, CDR1 is SGHTA and CDR2 FQGNSA.

This chain connects TRBV19 to TRBJ1-2; 8 bases fit TRBD1. Trimming cost V 6 bases and J 7 bases; bases outside gene matches: 4. The CDR3 is made up of 12 amino acids. CDR1 and CDR2 from the germline V gene are LNHDA and SQIVND (reference sequence). The CDR3, as DNA: TGTGCCAGTAGGACAGGGGATTTTGGCTACACCTTC. Its protein product is CASRTGDFGYTF.

The V and J genes are TRBV14 and TRBJ1-1, with 9 bases identical to TRBD1. The germline gives CDR1 SGHDN, CDR2 FVKESK. V was clipped by 3 bases and J by 1 base; unmatched bases: 6. This CDR3 comprises 16 residues. CDR3 nucleotide sequence: TGTGCCAGCAGCCATTCCCCGGGACAGGGGAACACTGAAGCTTTCTTT. It translates to CASSHSPGQGNTEAFF.

The chain combines TRBV7-2 with TRBJ2-1, with 9 nucleotides matching TRBD1. CDR1 is SGHTA and CDR2 is FQGNSA in the germline V gene. The V gene end was trimmed by 2 bases and the J gene end by 6 bases; junction bases not matched to a gene: 8. The CDR3 consists of 16 residues. The chain's CDR3 is CASSLRGGTGFNEQFF. CDR3 bases: TGTGCCAGCAGCTTAAGGGGCGGGACAGGGTTCAATGAGCAGTTCTTC.

The chain joins TRBV15 to TRBJ2-6; the D gene is possibly TRBD2 (6 bases). Trimming stripped 1 base from V and 0 bases from J, with 10 bases between. The CDR3 runs to 17 residues. CDR1 is LNHNV, CDR2 YYDKDF, per germline (reference sequence). The CDR3 DNA follows: TGTGCCACCAGCAGAGGGGGGGTAAACTCTGGGGCCAACGTCCTGACTTTC. This sequence encodes CATSRGGVNSGANVLTF.

The chain is built from TRBV5-6 and TRBJ1-1; D might be TRBD1 (6 bases). The germline V gene has CDR1 SGHDT and CDR2 YYEEEE. Trimming took 5 bases from V and 1 from J, leaving 24 bases between them. The CDR3 has 18 amino acids. The CDR3 spells CASRLGWGAWTSNTEAFF. CDR3 in DNA: TGTGCCAGCAGGCTGGGCTGGGGGGCTTGGACCTCGAACACTGAAGCTTTCTTT.